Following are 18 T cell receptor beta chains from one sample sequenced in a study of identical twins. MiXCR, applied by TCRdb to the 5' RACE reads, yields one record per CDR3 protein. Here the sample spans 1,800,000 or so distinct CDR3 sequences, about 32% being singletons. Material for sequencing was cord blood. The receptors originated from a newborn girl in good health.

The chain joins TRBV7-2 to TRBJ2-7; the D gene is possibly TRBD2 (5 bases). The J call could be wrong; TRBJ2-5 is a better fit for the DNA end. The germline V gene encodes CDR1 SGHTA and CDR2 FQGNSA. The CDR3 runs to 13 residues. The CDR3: CASSQRTKETQYF. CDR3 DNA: TGTGCCAGCAGCCAGCGGACCAAAGAGACCCAGTACTTC.

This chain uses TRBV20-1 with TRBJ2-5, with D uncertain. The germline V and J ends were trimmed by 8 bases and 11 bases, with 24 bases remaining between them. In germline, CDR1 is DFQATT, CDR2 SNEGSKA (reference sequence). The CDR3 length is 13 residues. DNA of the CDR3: TGCAGTTATAACCGGGCCCTCGCCAATGAGCAGTACTTC. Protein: CSYNRALANEQYF.

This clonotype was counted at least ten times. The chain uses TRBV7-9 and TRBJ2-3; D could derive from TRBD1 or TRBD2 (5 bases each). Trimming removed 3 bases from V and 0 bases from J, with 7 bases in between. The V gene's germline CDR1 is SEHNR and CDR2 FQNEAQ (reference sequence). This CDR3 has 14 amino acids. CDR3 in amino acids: CASSFEGSTDTQYF. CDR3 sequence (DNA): TGTGCCAGCAGCTTCGAGGGGAGCACAGATACGCAGTATTTT.

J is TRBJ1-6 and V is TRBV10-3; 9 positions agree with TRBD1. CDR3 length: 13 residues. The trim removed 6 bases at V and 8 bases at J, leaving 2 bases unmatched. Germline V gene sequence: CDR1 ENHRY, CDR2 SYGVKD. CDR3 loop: CAISRQGDSPLHF. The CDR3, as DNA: TGTGCCATCAGCCGACAGGGGGATTCACCCCTCCACTTT.

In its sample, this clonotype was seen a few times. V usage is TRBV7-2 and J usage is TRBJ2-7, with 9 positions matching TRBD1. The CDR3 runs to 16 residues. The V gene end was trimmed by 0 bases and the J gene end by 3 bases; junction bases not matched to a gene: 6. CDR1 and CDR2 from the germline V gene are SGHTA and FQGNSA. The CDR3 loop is CASSLAHRGQGYEQYF. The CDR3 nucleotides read TGTGCCAGCAGCTTAGCGCATCGGGGACAGGGCTACGAGCAGTACTTC.

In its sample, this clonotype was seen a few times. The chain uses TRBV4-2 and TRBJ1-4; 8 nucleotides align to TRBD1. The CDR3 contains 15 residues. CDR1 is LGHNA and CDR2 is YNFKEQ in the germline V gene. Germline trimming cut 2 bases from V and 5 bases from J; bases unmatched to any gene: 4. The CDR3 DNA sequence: TGTGCCAGCAGCCAACAGGGGGCCTCGAATGAAAAACTGTTTTTT. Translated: CASSQQGASNEKLFF.

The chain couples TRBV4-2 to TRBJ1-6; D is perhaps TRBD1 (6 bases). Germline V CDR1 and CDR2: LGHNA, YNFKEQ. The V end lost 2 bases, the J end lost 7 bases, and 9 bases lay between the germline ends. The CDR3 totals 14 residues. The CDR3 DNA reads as TGTGCCAGCAGCCAACCTACAGGGAATTCACCCCTCCACTTT. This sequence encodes CASSQPTGNSPLHF.

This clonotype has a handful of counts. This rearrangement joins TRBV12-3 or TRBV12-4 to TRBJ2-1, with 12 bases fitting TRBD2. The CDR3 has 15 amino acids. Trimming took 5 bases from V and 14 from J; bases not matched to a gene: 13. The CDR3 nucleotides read TGTGCCAGCAGTCCCCGGGGGACTAGCGGGCCGGGGGAGTTCTTC. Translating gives CASSPRGTSGPGEFF.

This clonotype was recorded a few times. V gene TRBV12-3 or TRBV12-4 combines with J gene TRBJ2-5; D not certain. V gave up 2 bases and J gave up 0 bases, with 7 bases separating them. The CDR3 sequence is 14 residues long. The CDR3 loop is CASSLRLYQETQYF. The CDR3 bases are TGTGCCAGCAGTTTAAGACTTTACCAAGAGACCCAGTACTTC.

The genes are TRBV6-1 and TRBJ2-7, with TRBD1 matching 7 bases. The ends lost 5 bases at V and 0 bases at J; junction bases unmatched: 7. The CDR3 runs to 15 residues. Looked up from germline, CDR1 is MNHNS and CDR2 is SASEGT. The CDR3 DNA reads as TGTGCCAGCAGTCTCGGACAGGCCAGCTCCTACGAGCAGTACTTC. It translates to CASSLGQASSYEQYF.

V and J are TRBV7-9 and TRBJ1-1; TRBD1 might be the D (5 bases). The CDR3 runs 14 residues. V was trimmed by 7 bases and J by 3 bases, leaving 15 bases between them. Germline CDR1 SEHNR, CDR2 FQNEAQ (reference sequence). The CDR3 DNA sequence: TGTGCCAGCAAGGGCCGGGGGAATCACACTGAAGCTTTCTTT. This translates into CASKGRGNHTEAFF.

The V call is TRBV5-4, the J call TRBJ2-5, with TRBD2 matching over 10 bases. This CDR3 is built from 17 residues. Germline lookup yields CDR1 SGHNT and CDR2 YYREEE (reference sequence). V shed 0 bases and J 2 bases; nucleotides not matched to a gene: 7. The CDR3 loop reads CASSLGSSGRRQETQYF. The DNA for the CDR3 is TGTGCCAGCAGCTTGGGGTCTAGCGGGAGAAGGCAAGAGACCCAGTACTTC.

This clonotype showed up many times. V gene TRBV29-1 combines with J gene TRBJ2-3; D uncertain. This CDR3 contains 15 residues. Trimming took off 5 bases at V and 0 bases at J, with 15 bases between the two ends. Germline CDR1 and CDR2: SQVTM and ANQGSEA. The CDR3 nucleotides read TGCAGCGTTACCCCAACAAGACGGAGCACAGATACGCAGTATTTT. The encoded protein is CSVTPTRRSTDTQYF.

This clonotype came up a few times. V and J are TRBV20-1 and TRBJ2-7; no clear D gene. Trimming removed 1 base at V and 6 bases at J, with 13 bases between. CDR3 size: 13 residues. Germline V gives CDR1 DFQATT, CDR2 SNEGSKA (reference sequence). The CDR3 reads CSARAGSYPEQYF. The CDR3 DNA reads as TGCAGTGCTAGAGCCGGTTCTTATCCCGAGCAGTACTTC.

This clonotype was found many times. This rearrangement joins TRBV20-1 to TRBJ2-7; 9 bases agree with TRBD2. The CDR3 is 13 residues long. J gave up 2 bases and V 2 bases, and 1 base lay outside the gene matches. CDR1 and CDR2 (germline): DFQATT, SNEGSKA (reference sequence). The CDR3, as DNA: TGCAGTGCTAGAACTAGCGGGCCCTACGAGCAGTACTTC. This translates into CSARTSGPYEQYF.

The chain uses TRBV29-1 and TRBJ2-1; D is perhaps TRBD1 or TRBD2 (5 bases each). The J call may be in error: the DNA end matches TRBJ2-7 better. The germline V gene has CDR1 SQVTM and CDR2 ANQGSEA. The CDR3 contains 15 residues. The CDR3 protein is CSVEGERLSYNEQYF. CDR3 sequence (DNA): TGCAGCGTTGAGGGGGAGAGGCTATCCTACAATGAGCAGTACTTC.

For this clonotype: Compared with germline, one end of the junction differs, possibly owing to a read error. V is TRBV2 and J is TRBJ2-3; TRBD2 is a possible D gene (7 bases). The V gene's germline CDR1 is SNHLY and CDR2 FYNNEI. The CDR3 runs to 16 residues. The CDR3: CASVGGLAETTGTQYF. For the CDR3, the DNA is TGTGCCAGCGTTGGGGGGCTAGCGGAAACCACAGGTACGCAGTATTTT.

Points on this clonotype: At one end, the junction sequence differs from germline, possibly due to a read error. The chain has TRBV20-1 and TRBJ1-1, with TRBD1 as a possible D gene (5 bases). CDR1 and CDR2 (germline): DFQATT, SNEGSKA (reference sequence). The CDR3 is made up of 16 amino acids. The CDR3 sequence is CGAGDGRFKMNTEAFF. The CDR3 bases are TGCGGTGCGGGGGACGGCCGTTTTAAGATGAACACTGAAGCTTTCTTT.